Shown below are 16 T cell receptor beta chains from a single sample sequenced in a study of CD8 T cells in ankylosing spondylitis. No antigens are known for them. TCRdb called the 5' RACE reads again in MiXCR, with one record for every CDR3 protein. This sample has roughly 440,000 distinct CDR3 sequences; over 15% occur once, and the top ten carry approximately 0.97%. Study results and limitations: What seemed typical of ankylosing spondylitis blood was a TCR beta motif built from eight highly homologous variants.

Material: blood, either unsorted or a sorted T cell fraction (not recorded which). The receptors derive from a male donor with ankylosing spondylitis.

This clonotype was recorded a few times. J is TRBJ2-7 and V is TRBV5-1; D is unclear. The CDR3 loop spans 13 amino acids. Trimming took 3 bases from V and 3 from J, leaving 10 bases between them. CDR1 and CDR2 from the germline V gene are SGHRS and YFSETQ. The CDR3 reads CASSSGVRYEQYF. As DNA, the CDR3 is TGCGCCAGCAGCTCCGGTGTGCGCTACGAGCAGTACTTC.

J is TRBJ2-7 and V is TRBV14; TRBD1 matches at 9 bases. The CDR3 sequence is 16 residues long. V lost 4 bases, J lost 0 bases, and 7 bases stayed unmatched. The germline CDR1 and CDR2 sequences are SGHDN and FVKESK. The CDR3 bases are TGTGCCAGCAGCCCACTGGGGACAGGGCACTCCTACGAGCAGTACTTC. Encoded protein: CASSPLGTGHSYEQYF.

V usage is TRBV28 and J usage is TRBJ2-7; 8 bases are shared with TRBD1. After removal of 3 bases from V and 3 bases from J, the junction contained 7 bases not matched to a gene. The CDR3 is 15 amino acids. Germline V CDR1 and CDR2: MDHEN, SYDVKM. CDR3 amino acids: CASSLAQGANYEQYF. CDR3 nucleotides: TGTGCCAGCAGTTTGGCTCAGGGGGCTAACTACGAGCAGTACTTC.

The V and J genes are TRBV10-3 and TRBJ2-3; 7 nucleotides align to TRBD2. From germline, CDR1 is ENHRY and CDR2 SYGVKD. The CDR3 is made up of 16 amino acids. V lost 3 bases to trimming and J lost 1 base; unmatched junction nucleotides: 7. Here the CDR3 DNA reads TGTGCCATCAGTGACCGTAGCGGGCTGGGCACAGATACGCAGTATTTT. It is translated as CAISDRSGLGTDTQYF.

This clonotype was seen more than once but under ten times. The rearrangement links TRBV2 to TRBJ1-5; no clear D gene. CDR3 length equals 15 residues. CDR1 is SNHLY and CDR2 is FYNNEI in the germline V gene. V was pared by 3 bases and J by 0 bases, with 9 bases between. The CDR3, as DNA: TGTGCCAGCAGTGATTTCGGGAATAGCAATCAGCCCCAGCATTTT. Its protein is CASSDFGNSNQPQHF.

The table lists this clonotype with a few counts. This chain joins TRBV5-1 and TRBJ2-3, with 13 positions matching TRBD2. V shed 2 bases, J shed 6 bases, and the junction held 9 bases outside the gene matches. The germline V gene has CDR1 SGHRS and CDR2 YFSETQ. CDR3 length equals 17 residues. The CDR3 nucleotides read TGCGCCAGCAGCTTCGGGACTAGCGGGATTTCGGCGGATACGCAGTATTTT. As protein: CASSFGTSGISADTQYF.

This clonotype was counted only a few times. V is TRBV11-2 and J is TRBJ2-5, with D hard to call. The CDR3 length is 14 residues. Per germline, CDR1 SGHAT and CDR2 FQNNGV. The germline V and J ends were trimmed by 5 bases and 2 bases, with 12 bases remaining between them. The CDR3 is CASSTQTEQETQYF. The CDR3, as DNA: TGTGCCAGCAGCACCCAGACCGAACAAGAGACCCAGTACTTC. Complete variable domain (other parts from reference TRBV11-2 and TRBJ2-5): EAGVAQSPRYKIIEKRQSVAFWCNPISGHATLYWYQQILGQGPKLLIQFQNNGVVDDSQLPKDRFSAERLKGVDSTLKIQPAKLEDSAVYLCASSTQTEQETQYFGPGTRLLVL.

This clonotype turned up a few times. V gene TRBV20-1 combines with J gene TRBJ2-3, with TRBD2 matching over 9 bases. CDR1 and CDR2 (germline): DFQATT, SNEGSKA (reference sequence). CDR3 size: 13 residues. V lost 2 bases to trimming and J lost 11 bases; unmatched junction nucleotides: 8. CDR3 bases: TGCAGTGCTAGACTAGCGGGAAGAGAAGGGCAGTATTTT. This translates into CSARLAGREGQYF.

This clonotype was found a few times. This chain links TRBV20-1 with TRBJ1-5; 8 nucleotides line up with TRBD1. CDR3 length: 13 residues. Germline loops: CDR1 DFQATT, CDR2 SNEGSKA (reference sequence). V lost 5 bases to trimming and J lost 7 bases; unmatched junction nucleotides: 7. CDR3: CSAPRTGMQPQHF. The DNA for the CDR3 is TGCAGTGCTCCAAGGACAGGGATGCAGCCCCAGCATTTT.

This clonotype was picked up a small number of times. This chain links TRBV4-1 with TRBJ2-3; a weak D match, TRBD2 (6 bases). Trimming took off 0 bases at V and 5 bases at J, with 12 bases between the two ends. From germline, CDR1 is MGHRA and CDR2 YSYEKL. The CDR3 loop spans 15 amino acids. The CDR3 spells CASSQDFRRGDTQYF. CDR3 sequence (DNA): TGCGCCAGCAGCCAAGATTTTAGGAGGGGAGATACGCAGTATTTT.

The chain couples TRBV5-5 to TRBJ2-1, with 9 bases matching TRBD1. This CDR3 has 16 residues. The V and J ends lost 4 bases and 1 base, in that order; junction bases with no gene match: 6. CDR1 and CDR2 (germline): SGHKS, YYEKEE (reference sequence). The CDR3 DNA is TGTGCCAGCAGCCCACCGGGACAGGGTTCCTACAATGAGCAGTTCTTC. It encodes CASSPPGQGSYNEQFF.

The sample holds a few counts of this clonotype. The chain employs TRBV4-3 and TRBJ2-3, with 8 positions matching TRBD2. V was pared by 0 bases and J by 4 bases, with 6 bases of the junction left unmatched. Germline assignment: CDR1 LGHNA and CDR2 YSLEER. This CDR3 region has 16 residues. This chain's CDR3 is CASSQDSGGSSDTQYF. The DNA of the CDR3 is TGCGCCAGCAGCCAAGATTCGGGAGGGTCCTCAGATACGCAGTATTTT.

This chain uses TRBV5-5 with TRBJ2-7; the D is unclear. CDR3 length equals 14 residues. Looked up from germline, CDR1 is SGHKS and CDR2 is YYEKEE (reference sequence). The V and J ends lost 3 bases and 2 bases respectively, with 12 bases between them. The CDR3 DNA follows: TGTGCCAGCAGCTCGGACGGCTGGGCCTACGAGCAGTACTTC. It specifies CASSSDGWAYEQYF.

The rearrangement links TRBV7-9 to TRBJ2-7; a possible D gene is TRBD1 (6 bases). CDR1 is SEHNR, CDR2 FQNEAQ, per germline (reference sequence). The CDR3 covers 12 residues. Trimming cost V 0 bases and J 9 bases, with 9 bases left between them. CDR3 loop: CASSLAEQGQYF. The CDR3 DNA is TGTGCCAGCAGCTTAGCGGAACAGGGGCAGTACTTC.

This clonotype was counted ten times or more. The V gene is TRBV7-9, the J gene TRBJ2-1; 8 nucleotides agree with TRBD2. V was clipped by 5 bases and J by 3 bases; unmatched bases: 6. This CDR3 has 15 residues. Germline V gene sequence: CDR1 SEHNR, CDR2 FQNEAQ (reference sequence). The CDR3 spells CASSPQAGGYNEQFF. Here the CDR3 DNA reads TGTGCCAGCAGCCCCCAGGCGGGGGGCTACAATGAGCAGTTCTTC.

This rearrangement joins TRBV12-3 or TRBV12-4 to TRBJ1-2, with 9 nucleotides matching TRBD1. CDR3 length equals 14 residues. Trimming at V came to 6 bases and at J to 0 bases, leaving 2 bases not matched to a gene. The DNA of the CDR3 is TGTGCCAGCAGACAGGGGGCAGCTAACTATGGCTACACCTTC. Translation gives CASRQGAANYGYTF.